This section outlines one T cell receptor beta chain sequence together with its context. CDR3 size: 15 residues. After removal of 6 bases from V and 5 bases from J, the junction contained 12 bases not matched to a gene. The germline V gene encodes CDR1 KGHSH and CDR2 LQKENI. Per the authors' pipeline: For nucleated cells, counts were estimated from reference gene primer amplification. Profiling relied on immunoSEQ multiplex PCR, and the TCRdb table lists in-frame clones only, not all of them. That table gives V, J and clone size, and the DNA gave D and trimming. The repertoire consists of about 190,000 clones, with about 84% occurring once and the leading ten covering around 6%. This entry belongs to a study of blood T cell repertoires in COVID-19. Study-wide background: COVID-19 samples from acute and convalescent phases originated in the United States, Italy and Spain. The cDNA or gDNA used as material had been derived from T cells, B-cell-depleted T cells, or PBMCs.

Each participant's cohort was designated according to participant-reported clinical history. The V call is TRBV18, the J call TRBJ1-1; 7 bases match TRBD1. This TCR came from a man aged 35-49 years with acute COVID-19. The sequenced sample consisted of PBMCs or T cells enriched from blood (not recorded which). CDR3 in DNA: TGTGCCAGCTCCCTAAGTAAGGGGGCAGGGACTGAAGCTTTCTTT. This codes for CASSLSKGAGTEAFF.